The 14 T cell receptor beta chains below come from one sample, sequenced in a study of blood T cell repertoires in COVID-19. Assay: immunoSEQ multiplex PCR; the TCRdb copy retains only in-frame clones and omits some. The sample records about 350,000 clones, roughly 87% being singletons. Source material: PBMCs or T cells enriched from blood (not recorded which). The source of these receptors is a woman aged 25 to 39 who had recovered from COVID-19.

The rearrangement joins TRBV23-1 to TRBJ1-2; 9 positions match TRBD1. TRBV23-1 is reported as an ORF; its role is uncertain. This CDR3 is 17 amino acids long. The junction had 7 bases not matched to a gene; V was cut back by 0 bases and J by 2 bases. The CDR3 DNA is TGCGCCAGCAGTCAATCCCTAGGACAGGGGACCAACTATGGCTACACCTTC. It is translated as CASSQSLGQGTNYGYTF.

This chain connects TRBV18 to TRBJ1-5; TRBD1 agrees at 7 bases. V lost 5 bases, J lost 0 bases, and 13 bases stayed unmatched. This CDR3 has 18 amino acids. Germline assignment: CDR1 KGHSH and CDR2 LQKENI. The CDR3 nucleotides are TGTGCCAGCTCATCGGGACAGAGCGCGACTTATAGCAATCAGCCCCAGCATTTT. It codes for CASSSGQSATYSNQPQHF.

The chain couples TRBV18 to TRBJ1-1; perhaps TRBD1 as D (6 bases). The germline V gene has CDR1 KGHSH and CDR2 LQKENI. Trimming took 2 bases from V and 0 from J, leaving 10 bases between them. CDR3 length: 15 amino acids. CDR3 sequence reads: CASSPFPGVNTEAFF. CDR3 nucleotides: TGTGCCAGCTCACCATTCCCAGGGGTGAACACTGAAGCTTTCTTT.

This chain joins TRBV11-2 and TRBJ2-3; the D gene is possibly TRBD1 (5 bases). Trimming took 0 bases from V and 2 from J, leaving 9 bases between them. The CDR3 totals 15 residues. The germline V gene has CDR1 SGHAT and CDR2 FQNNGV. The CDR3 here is CASSLDFRDTDTQYF. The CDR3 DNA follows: TGTGCCAGCAGCTTAGACTTCAGGGACACAGATACGCAGTATTTT.

The CDR3 reads CASSQEGRGINEKLFF. In DNA form, the CDR3 reads TGTGCCAGCAGCCAAGAGGGGAGGGGTATTAATGAAAAACTGTTTTTT. The rearrangement joins TRBV14 to TRBJ1-4; D is perhaps TRBD1 (5 bases). The germline V gene has CDR1 SGHDN and CDR2 FVKESK. The CDR3 is 16 residues long. With 0 bases removed from V and 4 bases from J, the gap between germline ends came to 12 bases.

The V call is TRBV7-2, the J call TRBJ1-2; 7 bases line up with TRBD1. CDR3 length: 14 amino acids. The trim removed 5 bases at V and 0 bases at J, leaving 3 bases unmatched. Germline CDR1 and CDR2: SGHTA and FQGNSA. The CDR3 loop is CASSPGTANYGYTF. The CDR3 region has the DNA TGTGCCAGCAGCCCGGGGACAGCTAACTATGGCTACACCTTC. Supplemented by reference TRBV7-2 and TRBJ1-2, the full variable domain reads GAGVSQSPSNKVTEKGKDVELRCDPISGHTALYWYRQSLGQGLEFLIYFQGNSAPDKSGLPSDRFSAERTGGSVSTLTIQRTQQEDSAVYLCASSPGTANYGYTFGSGTRLTVV.

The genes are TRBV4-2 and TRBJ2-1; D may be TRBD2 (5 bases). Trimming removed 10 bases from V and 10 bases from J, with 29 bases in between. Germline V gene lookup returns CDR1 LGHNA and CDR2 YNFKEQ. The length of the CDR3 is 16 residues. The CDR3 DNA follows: TGTGCCACCAAGAATTCTTTCCGAGCGGTCTTGGGGGAGCAGTTCTTC. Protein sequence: CATKNSFRAVLGEQFF.

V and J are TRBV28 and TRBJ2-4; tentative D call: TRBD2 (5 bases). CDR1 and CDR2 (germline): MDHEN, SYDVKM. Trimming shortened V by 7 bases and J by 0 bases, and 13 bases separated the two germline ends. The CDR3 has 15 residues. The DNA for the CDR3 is TGTGCCAGCAACAAGGGAGCTATAGCCAAAAACATTCAGTACTTC. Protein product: CASNKGAIAKNIQYF.

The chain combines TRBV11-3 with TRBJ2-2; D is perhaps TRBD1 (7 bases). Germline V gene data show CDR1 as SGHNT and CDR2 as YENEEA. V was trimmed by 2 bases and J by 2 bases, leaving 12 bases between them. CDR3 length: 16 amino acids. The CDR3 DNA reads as TGTGCCAGCAGCTTAAGCAGGGGGGTTAACACCGGGGAGCTGTTTTTT. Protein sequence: CASSLSRGVNTGELFF.

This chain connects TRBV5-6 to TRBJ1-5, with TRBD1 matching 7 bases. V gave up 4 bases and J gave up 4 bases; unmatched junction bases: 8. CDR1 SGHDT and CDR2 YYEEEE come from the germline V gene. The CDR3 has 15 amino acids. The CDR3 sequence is CASSRDRDGNQPQHF. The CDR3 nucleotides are TGTGCCAGCAGCCGCGACAGGGACGGTAATCAGCCCCAGCATTTT.

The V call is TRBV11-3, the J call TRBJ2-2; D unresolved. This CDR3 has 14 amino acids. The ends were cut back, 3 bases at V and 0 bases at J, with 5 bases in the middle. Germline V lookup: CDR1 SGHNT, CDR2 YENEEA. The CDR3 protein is CASSFGANTGELFF. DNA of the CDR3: TGTGCCAGCAGCTTCGGAGCGAACACCGGGGAGCTGTTTTTT.

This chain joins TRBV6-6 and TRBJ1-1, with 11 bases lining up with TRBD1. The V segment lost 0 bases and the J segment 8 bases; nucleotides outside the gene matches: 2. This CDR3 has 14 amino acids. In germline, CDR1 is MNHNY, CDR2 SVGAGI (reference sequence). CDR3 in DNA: TGTGCCAGCAGTTACTCGGGACAGGGGGTCGAAGCTTTCTTT. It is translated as CASSYSGQGVEAFF.

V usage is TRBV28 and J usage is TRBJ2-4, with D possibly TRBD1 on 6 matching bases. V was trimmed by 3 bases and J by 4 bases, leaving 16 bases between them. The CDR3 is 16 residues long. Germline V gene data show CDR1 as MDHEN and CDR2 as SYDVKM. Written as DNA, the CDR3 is TGTGCCAGCAGTTTCTGGACAGCCCAAGGAAAAAACATTCAGTACTTC. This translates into CASSFWTAQGKNIQYF.

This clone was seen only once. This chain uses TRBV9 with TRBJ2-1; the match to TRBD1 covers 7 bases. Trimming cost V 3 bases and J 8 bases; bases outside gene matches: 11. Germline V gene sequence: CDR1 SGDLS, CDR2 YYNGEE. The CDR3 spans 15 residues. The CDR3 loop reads CASSDRSGTDDEQFF. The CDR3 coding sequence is TGTGCCAGCAGCGATCGTTCCGGGACAGATGATGAGCAGTTCTTC.